The 8 T cell receptor beta chains presented below share a single source sample, sequenced in a study of beta chain features in type 1 diabetes. What was sequenced were expressed TCRB transcripts, since all of the isolated RNA had been reverse transcribed. Profiled with immunoSEQ multiplex PCR; TCRdb holds only in-frame clones, not every one. The sample contains over 700,000 clones, roughly a sixth of which appear only once. The specimen sequenced was naive CD4+ T cells from blood. The receptors here all came from a woman aged 18-29 years in good health.

The CDR3 nucleotides read TGTGCCAGCAGCTTTATCCAGGTGGGAGTATGGCGGGAAGGTGAGCAGTTCTTC. Encoded protein: CASSFIQVGVWREGEQFF. This chain uses TRBV7-8 with TRBJ2-1, with D possibly TRBD2 on 6 matching bases. V dropped 3 bases and J dropped 9 bases, with 27 bases sitting between them. The germline CDR1 and CDR2 sequences are SGHVS and FQNEAQ. This CDR3 has 18 amino acids. The full variable domain, rest sourced from reference TRBV7-8 and TRBJ2-1, is GAGVSQSPRYKVAKRGQDVALRCDPISGHVSLFWYQQALGQGPEFLTYFQNEAQLDKSGLPSDRFFAERPEGSVSTLKIQRTQQEDSAVYLCASSFIQVGVWREGEQFFGPGTRLTVL.

The chain uses TRBV7-8 and TRBJ2-1; perhaps TRBD1 as D (5 bases). Trimming stripped 4 bases from V and 4 bases from J, with 8 bases between. This CDR3 contains 13 residues. CDR1 is SGHVS and CDR2 is FQNEAQ in the germline V gene. CDR3 sequence reads: CASSSGHYNEQFF. The CDR3 nucleotides are TGTGCCAGCAGCTCCGGACATTACAATGAGCAGTTCTTC. Filled out from reference TRBV7-8 and TRBJ2-1, the complete variable domain reads GAGVSQSPRYKVAKRGQDVALRCDPISGHVSLFWYQQALGQGPEFLTYFQNEAQLDKSGLPSDRFFAERPEGSVSTLKIQRTQQEDSAVYLCASSSGHYNEQFFGPGTRLTVL.

This chain links TRBV6-1 with TRBJ2-5; D gene uncertain. The CDR3 length is 13 residues. V dropped 7 bases and J dropped 2 bases, with 11 bases sitting between them. CDR1 and CDR2 from the germline V gene are MNHNS and SASEGT. The CDR3 is CASMQVAQETQYF. The CDR3 region has the DNA TGTGCCAGCATGCAGGTGGCTCAAGAGACCCAGTACTTC.

The chain links TRBV10-1 to TRBJ1-1, with 7 bases lining up with TRBD1. The junction had 4 bases not matched to a gene; V was cut back by 6 bases and J by 0 bases. Germline V gives CDR1 WNHNN, CDR2 SYGVQD (reference sequence). This CDR3 has 14 amino acids. The CDR3 region is CASSDRAMNTEAFF. CDR3 nucleotide sequence: TGCGCCAGCAGCGACAGGGCCATGAACACTGAAGCTTTCTTT.

The V call is TRBV10-3, the J call TRBJ2-2; TRBD2 matches at 14 bases. Germline V lookup: CDR1 ENHRY, CDR2 SYGVKD. J lost 9 bases, V lost 10 bases, and 7 bases had no gene match. This CDR3 is 14 amino acids long. CDR3 sequence reads: CASRRTSGRWELFF. CDR3 nucleotides: TGTGCCAGCAGACGGACTAGCGGGAGGTGGGAGCTGTTTTTT.

The rearrangement links TRBV11-2 to TRBJ2-4; 10 nucleotides agree with TRBD1. Trimming cost V 4 bases and J 0 bases; bases outside gene matches: 12. Germline-derived CDR1 and CDR2 are SGHAT and FQNNGV. The CDR3 is made up of 19 amino acids. In nucleotides, the CDR3 is TGTGCCAGCAGCTCGCGACAGGGGGCGAATTCCCTAGCCAAAAACATTCAGTACTTC. Translated: CASSSRQGANSLAKNIQYF.

The chain combines TRBV18 with TRBJ1-2; D is ambiguous. The germline V and J ends were trimmed by 5 bases and 13 bases, with 29 bases remaining between them. The germline V gene has CDR1 KGHSH and CDR2 LQKENI. The CDR3 totals 16 residues. In DNA, the CDR3 is TGTGCCAGCTCAGGATCATTTGGGATTACCGGGATATCTCGCACCTTC. It yields the protein CASSGSFGITGISRTF.

This clone was seen a few times. V is TRBV7-8 and J is TRBJ2-7, with D maybe TRBD1 (5 bases). The germline gives CDR1 SGHVS, CDR2 FQNEAQ. There are 15 residues in the CDR3. V lost 5 bases and J lost 6, with 20 bases in between. CDR3 sequence: CASSLLVWGPAEQYF. As DNA, the CDR3 is TGTGCCAGCAGCCTCCTAGTTTGGGGCCCGGCCGAGCAGTACTTC.